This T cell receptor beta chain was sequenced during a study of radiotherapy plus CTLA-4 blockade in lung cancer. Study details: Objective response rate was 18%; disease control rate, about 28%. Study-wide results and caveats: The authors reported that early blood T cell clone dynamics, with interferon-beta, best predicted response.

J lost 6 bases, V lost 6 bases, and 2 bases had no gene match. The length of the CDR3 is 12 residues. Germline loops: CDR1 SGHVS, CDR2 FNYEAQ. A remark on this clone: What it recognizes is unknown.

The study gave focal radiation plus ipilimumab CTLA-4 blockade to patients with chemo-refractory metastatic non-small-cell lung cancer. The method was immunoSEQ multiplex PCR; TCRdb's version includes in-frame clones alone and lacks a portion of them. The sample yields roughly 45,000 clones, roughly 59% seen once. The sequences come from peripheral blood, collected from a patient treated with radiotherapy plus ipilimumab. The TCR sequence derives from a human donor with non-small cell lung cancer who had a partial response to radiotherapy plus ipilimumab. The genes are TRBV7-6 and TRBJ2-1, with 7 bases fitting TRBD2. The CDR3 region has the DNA TGTGCCAGCAGTGGCGGGGGCAATGAGCAGTTCTTC. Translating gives CASSGGGNEQFF. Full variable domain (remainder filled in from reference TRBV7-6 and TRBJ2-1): GAGVSQSPRYKVTKRGQDVALRCDPISGHVSLYWYRQALGQGPEFLTYFNYEAQQDKSGLPNDRFSAERPEGSISTLTIQRTEQRDSAMYRCASSGGGNEQFFGPGTRLTVL.